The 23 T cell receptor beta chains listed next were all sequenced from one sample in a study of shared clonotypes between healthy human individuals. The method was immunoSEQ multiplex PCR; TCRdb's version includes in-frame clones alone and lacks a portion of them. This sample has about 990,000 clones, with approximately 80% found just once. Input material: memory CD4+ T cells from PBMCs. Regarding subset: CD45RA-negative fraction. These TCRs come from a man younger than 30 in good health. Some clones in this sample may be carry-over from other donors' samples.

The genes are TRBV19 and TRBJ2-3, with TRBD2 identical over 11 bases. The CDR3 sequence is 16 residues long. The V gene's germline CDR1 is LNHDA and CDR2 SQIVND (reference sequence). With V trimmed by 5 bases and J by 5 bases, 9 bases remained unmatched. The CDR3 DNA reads TGTGCCAGTAGTTCCCAACTAGCGGGAGTTCTAGATACGCAGTATTTT. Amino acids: CASSSQLAGVLDTQYF.

The DNA for the CDR3 is TGCGCCAGCAGCTTGTATCTCGGGAGCGAGACCTACGAGCAGTACTTC. Its protein product is CASSLYLGSETYEQYF. This rearrangement joins TRBV5-1 to TRBJ2-7; D is perhaps TRBD2 (6 bases). CDR1 SGHRS and CDR2 YFSETQ come from the germline V gene. Trimming took 1 base from V and 2 from J, leaving 16 bases between them. This CDR3 spans 16 amino acids.

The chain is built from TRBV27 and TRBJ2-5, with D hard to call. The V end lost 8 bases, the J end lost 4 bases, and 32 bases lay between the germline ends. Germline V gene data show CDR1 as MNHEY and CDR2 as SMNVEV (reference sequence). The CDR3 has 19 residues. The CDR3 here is CASPGRDGPGRPHLETQYF. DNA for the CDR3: TGTGCCAGCCCCGGGCGTGATGGGCCGGGCAGGCCTCATCTAGAGACCCAGTACTTC.

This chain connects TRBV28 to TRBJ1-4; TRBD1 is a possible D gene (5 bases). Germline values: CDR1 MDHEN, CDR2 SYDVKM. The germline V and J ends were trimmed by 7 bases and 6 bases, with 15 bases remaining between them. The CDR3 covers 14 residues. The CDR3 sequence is CASTSGGTDEKLFF. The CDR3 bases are TGTGCCAGCACCAGTGGAGGGACGGATGAAAAACTGTTTTTT.

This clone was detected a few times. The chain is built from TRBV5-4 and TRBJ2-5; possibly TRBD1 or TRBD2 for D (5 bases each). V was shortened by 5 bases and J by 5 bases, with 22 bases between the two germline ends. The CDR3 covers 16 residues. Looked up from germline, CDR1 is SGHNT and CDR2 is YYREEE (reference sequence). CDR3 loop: CASSASGRGTGETQYF. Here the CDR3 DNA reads TGTGCCAGCAGTGCGTCCGGTAGAGGGACGGGGGAGACCCAGTACTTC.

Here the CDR3 DNA reads TGTGCCAGCAGTGACGAGGGGGCGGGTGGCTACACCTTC. Amino acids: CASSDEGAGGYTF. V is TRBV2 and J is TRBJ1-2, with 7 bases matching TRBD1. Germline loops: CDR1 SNHLY, CDR2 FYNNEI. The CDR3 runs to 13 residues. V was pared by 3 bases and J by 7 bases, with 5 bases of the junction left unmatched.

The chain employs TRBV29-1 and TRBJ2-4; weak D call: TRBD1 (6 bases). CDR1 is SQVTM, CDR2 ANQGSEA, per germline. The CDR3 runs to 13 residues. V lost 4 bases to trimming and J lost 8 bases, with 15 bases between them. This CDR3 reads CSVVRDTQDIQYF. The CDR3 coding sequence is TGCAGCGTTGTCCGGGACACGCAGGACATTCAGTACTTC.

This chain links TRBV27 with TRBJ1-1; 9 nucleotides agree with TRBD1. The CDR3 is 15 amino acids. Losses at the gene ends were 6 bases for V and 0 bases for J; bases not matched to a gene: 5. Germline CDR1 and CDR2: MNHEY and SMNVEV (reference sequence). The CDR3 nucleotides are TGTGCCAGCAGCGATGACAGGGGGATGAACACTGAAGCTTTCTTT. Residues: CASSDDRGMNTEAFF.

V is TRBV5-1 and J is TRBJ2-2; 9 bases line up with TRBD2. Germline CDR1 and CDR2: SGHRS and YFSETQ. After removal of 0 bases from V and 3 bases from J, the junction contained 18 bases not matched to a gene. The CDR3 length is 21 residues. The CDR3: CASSLDLILSWVAGDTGELFF. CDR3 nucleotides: TGCGCCAGCAGCTTGGACCTGATCTTAAGCTGGGTAGCGGGGGACACCGGGGAGCTGTTTTTT.

DNA of the CDR3: TGTGCCACACTACGAGACACAGATACGCAGTATTTT. It translates to CATLRDTDTQYF. The rearrangement joins TRBV28 to TRBJ2-3, with D unclear. Trimming left V 10 bases short and J 2 bases short, with 10 bases between. The CDR3 totals 12 residues. Germline V gene data show CDR1 as MDHEN and CDR2 as SYDVKM.

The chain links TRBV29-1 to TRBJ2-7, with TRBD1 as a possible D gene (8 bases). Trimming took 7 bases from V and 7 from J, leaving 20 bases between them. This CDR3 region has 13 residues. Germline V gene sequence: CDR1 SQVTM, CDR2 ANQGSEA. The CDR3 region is CSGGQGGGREQYF. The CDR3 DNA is TGCAGCGGAGGACAGGGAGGGGGTAGGGAGCAGTACTTC.

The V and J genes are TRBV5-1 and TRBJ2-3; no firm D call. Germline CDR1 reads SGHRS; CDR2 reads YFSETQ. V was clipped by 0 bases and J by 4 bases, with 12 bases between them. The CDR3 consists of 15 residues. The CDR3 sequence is CASSLGATPADTQYF. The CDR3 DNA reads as TGCGCCAGCAGCTTGGGGGCTACACCAGCAGATACGCAGTATTTT.

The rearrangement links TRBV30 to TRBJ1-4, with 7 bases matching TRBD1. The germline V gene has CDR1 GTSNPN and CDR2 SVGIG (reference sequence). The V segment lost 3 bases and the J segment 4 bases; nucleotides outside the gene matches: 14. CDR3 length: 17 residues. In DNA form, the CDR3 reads TGTGCCTGGAGGATCCCAGGGGGTCGGAGGGATAATGAAAAACTGTTTTTT. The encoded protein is CAWRIPGGRRDNEKLFF.

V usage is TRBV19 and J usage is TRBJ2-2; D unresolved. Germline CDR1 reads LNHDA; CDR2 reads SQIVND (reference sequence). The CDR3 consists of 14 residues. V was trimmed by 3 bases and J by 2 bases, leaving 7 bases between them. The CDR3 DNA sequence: TGTGCCAGTAGTATCCTCCGAAACACCGGGGAGCTGTTTTTT. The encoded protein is CASSILRNTGELFF.

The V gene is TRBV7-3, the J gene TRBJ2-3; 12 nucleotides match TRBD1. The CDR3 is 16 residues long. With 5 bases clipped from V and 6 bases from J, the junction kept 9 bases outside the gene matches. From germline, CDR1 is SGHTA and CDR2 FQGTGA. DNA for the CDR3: TGTGCCAGCAGCCGGTCCGGGACAGGGGGCGTGGATACGCAGTATTTT. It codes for CASSRSGTGGVDTQYF.

The CDR3 is CASSLSGQLNTEAFF. The CDR3 nucleotides read TGTGCCAGCAGCTTATCGGGACAGCTAAACACTGAAGCTTTCTTT. The V and J genes are TRBV7-9 and TRBJ1-1; TRBD1 matches 7 bases. Germline V gene sequence: CDR1 SEHNR, CDR2 FQNEAQ (reference sequence). The V and J ends lost 2 bases and 2 bases, in that order; junction bases with no gene match: 5. The CDR3 runs 15 residues.

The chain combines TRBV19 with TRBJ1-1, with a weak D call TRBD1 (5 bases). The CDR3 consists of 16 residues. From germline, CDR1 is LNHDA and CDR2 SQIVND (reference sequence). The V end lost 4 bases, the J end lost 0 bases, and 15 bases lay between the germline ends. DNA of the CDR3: TGTGCCAGTAGTACCCCCCGGGGGACGATGAACACTGAAGCTTTCTTT. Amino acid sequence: CASSTPRGTMNTEAFF.

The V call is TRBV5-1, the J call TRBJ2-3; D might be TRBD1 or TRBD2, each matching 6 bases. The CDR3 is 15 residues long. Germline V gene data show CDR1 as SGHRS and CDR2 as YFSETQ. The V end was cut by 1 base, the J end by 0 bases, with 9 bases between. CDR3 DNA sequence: TGCGCCAGCAGCTTGAGGGGGGCTAGCACAGATACGCAGTATTTT. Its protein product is CASSLRGASTDTQYF.

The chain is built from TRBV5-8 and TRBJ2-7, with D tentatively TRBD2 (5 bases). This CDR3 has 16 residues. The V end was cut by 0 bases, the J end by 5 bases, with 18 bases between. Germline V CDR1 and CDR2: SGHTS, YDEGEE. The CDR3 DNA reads TGTGCCAGCAGCTTGGGGTCTGGACCTAGCCAGGACGAGCAGTACTTC. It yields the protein CASSLGSGPSQDEQYF.

The DNA of the CDR3 is TGTGCCAGCAGCACGCTAGCGGGGGTGGGGAGCACAGATACGCAGTATTTT. This sequence encodes CASSTLAGVGSTDTQYF. This chain links TRBV7-8 with TRBJ2-3; 10 nucleotides agree with TRBD2. The J segment lost 0 bases and the V segment lost 5 bases, leaving 8 bases of the junction unmatched. The germline V gene has CDR1 SGHVS and CDR2 FQNEAQ. The CDR3 totals 17 residues.

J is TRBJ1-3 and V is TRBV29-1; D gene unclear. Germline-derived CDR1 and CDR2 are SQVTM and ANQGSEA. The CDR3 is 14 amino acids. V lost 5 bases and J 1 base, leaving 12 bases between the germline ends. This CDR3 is CSVIVSESGNTIYF. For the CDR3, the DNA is TGCAGCGTTATTGTCTCAGAGTCTGGAAACACCATATATTTT. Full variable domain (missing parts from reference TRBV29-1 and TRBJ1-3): SAVISQKPSRDICQRGTSLTIQCQVDSQVTMMFWYRQQPGQSLTLIATANQGSEATYESGFVIDKFPISRPNLTFSTLTVSNMSPEDSSIYLCSVIVSESGNTIYFGEGSWLTVV.

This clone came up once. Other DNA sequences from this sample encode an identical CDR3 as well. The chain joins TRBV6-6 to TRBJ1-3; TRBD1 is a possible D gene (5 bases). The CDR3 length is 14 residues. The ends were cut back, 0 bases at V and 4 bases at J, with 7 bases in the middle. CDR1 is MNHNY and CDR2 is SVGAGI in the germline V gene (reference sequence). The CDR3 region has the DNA TGTGCCAGCAGTTACTCGGGGGAAGGAAACACCATATATTTT. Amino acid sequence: CASSYSGEGNTIYF.

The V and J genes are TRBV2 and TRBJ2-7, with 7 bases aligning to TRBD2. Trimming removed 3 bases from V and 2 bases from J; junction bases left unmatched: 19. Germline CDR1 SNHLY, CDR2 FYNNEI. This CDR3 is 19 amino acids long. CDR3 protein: CASSEGLLASGTTPYEQYF. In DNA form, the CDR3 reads TGTGCCAGCAGTGAGGGACTTTTAGCAAGCGGGACCACCCCCTACGAGCAGTACTTC.